The 7 T cell receptor beta chains below were found in one sample sequenced in a study of beta chain features in type 1 diabetes. Study-wide results and limits: All four CD4+ subsets from Type 1 diabetes patients carried moderately but significantly shorter TCRB CDR3s.

The whole isolated RNA underwent reverse transcription, so sequencing captured expressed TCRB transcripts. TCRdb keeps only in-frame clones here, not all; method: immunoSEQ multiplex PCR. The data hold 300,000 to 450,000 clones, with around 12% observed a single time. For these TCRs, the target antigens are not known. The sequencing sample was made of naive CD4+ T cells from blood. The source of these receptors is a young woman with type 1 diabetes.

V gene TRBV7-9 combines with J gene TRBJ2-3; 12 bases are a match to TRBD2. Germline CDR1 and CDR2: SEHNR and FQNEAQ (reference sequence). The CDR3 totals 16 residues. The junction had 4 bases not matched to a gene; V was cut back by 5 bases and J by 1 base. CDR3 loop: CASSLRTSGGTDTQYF. The CDR3, as DNA: TGTGCCAGCAGCCTCAGGACTAGCGGGGGCACAGATACGCAGTATTTT.

Only a few counts were recorded for this clone. This rearrangement joins TRBV4-3 to TRBJ2-1; no clear D gene. Looked up from germline, CDR1 is LGHNA and CDR2 is YSLEER. The CDR3 runs 12 residues. Trimming left V 6 bases short and J 7 bases short, with 10 bases between. Here the CDR3 DNA reads TGCGCCAGCAGTCTAGACCTGAATGAGCAGTTCTTC. It specifies CASSLDLNEQFF.

The chain carries TRBV15 and TRBJ2-7; D uncertain. Germline CDR1 LNHNV, CDR2 YYDKDF (reference sequence). Trimming removed 0 bases at V and 0 bases at J, with 9 bases between. The length of the CDR3 is 15 residues. CDR3 DNA: TGTGCCACCAGCAGAGAGTTGGAGCTCTCCTACGAGCAGTACTTC. It translates to CATSRELELSYEQYF.

The rearrangement joins TRBV28 to TRBJ2-7, with TRBD1 identical over 7 bases. The ends lost 7 bases at V and 5 bases at J; junction bases unmatched: 5. The length of the CDR3 is 12 residues. Looked up from germline, CDR1 is MDHEN and CDR2 is SYDVKM. The CDR3 sequence: CASIGGSDEQYF. CDR3 nucleotide sequence: TGTGCCAGCATAGGGGGCTCTGACGAGCAGTACTTC.

This clone was detected only a few times. CDR3 nucleotide sequence: TGTGCCAGCAGCTTGGACAGGACCTCGCATAGCAATCAGCCCCAGCATTTT. It codes for CASSLDRTSHSNQPQHF. The chain recombines TRBV5-8 with TRBJ1-5; TRBD1 might be the D (5 bases). The CDR3 has 17 amino acids. Per germline, CDR1 SGHTS and CDR2 YDEGEE. Trimming removed 0 bases from V and 0 bases from J, with 13 bases in between. The whole variable domain, remainder taken from reference TRBV5-8 and TRBJ1-5, is EAGVTQSPTHLIKTRGQQATLRCSPISGHTSVYWYQQALGLGLQFLLWYDEGEERNRGNFPPRFSGRQFPNYSSELNVNALELEDSALYLCASSLDRTSHSNQPQHFGDGTRLSIL.

The chain is built from TRBV5-4 and TRBJ2-3; TRBD2 aligns across 7 bases. CDR1 and CDR2 from the germline V gene are SGHNT and YYREEE (reference sequence). The V gene end was trimmed by 4 bases and the J gene end by 4 bases; junction bases not matched to a gene: 9. The CDR3 has 15 amino acids. The CDR3 nucleotides read TGTGCCAGCAGCCCCGGACTAGTCATGGCAGATACGCAGTATTTT. Protein product: CASSPGLVMADTQYF.

This chain uses TRBV7-9 with TRBJ2-3; D may be TRBD1 (5 bases). This CDR3 spans 14 amino acids. The germline V gene encodes CDR1 SEHNR and CDR2 FQNEAQ (reference sequence). Trimming took 3 bases from V and 4 from J, leaving 11 bases between them. The CDR3 DNA sequence: TGTGCCAGCAGCTTCGCAGGGAAGGCAGATACGCAGTATTTT. It encodes CASSFAGKADTQYF.